Sequencing of this T cell receptor (beta chain) was carried out in a study of early T cells in non-severe SARS-CoV-2 infection. In the library, individual cDNA molecules carried attached unique molecular identifiers. TCRdb called the 5' RACE reads again in MiXCR, with one record for every CDR3 protein. The sample holds roughly 29,000 distinct CDR3 sequences; around 6% are singletons and the top ten take almost 25%. This clonotype was recorded many times. The germline V gene has CDR1 MNHEY and CDR2 SMNVEV (reference sequence). Trimming at V came to 5 bases and at J to 8 bases, leaving 4 bases not matched to a gene. The CDR3 is 14 amino acids.

The sequenced sample was whole blood. The sequence was collected from an adult who was a healthcare worker with PCR-confirmed SARS-CoV-2 infection or an uninfected control (not recorded which). This chain joins TRBV27 and TRBJ1-6; 9 bases align to TRBD1. The CDR3 sequence is CASSLQGADSPLHF. The DNA for the CDR3 is TGTGCCAGCAGTCTACAGGGGGCTGATTCACCCCTCCACTTT.